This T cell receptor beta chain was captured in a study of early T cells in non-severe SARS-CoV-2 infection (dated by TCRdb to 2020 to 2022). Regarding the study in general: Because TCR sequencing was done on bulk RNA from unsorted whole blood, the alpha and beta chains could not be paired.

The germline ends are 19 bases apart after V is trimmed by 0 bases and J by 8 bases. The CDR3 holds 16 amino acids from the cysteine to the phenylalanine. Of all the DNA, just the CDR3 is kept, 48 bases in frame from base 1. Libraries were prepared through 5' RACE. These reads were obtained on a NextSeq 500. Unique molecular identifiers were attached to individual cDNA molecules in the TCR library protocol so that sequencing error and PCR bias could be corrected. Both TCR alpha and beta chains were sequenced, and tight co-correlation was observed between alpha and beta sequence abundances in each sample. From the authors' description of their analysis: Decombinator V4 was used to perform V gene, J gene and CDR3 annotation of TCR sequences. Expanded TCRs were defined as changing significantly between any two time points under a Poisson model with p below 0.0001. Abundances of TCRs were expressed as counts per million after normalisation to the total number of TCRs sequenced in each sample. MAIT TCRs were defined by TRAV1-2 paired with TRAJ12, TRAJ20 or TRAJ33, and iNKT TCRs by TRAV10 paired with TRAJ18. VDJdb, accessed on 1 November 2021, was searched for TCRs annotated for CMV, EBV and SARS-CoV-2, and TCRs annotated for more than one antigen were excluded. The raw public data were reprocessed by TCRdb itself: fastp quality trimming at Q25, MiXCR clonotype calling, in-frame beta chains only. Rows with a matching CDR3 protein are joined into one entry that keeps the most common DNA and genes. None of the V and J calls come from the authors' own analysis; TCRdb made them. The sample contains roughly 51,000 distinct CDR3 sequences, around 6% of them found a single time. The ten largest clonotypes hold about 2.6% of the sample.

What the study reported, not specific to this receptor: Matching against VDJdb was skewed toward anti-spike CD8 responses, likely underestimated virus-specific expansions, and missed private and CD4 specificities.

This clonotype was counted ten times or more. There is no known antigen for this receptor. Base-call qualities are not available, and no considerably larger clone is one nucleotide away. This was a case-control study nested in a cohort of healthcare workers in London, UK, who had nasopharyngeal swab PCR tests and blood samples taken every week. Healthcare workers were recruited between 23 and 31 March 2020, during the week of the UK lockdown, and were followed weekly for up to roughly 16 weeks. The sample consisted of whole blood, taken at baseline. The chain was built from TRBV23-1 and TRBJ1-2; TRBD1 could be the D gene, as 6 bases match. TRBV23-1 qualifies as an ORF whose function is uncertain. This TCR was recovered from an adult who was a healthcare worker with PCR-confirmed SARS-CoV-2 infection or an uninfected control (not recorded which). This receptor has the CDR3 CASSQSWDKILWGYTF. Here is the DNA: TGCGCCAGCAGTCAATCGTGGGACAAGATACTATGGGGCTACACCTTC.